Following are 10 T cell receptor beta chains from one sample sequenced in a study of cytomegalovirus exposure and HLA in healthy donors. The primer mix had 60 Vbeta and 13 Jbeta primers. This table comes from immunoSEQ multiplex PCR, and its TCRdb copy is limited to in-frame clones, with some not included. Its table records tens of thousands of clones. The sequencing sample was made of PBMCs. These receptors were obtained from a boy between 5 and 17 years old in good health and CMV-seronegative.

The gene calls are TRBV9 and TRBJ2-3; 8 bases line up with TRBD2. From germline, CDR1 is SGDLS and CDR2 YYNGEE. V lost 0 bases, J lost 0 bases, and 3 bases stayed unmatched. This CDR3 has 16 residues. The CDR3 loop is CASSVGSSGSTDTQYF. CDR3 bases: TGTGCCAGCAGCGTAGGCTCTAGCGGGAGCACAGATACGCAGTATTTT.

The V call is TRBV19, the J call TRBJ2-2, with 9 bases matching TRBD1. Trimming at V came to 6 bases and at J to 5 bases, leaving 4 bases not matched to a gene. Germline V gene lookup returns CDR1 LNHDA and CDR2 SQIVND (reference sequence). This CDR3 comprises 14 residues. CDR3 sequence (DNA): TGTGCCAGTAGAACAGGGGGCGAGACCGGGGAGCTGTTTTTT. This translates into CASRTGGETGELFF.

With respect to this clone: Within the sample, other DNA sequences also encode this same CDR3. CDR3 region: CASSIDRGQPQHF. Here the CDR3 DNA reads TGTGCCAGTAGTATCGACAGGGGTCAGCCCCAGCATTTT. V usage is TRBV19 and J usage is TRBJ1-5, with TRBD1 identical over 8 bases. The length of the CDR3 is 13 residues. J lost 6 bases, V lost 3 bases, and 1 base had no gene match. The germline V gene has CDR1 LNHDA and CDR2 SQIVND (reference sequence).

The V call is TRBV18, the J call TRBJ2-3, with TRBD2 identical over 8 bases. In germline, CDR1 is KGHSH, CDR2 LQKENI. The ends lost 4 bases at V and 7 bases at J; junction bases unmatched: 16. This CDR3 contains 17 residues. This chain's CDR3 is CASSLNTFAGGGYTQYF. The CDR3 coding sequence is TGTGCCAGCTCACTAAACACTTTCGCGGGAGGAGGATATACGCAGTATTTT. Full variable domain (outside the CDR3, taken from reference TRBV18 and TRBJ2-3): NAGVMQNPRHLVRRRGQEARLRCSPMKGHSHVYWYRQLPEEGLKFMVYLQKENIIDESGMPKERFSAEFPKEGPSILRIQQVVRGDSAAYFCASSLNTFAGGGYTQYFGPGTRLTVL.

The V gene is TRBV15, the J gene TRBJ2-2, with D unresolved. This CDR3 is 16 amino acids long. Germline V gives CDR1 LNHNV, CDR2 YYDKDF (reference sequence). V gave up 7 bases and J gave up 1 base, with 16 bases separating them. The CDR3, as DNA: TGTGCCACCATCCCGTCGTGGCTTTTGAACACCGGGGAGCTGTTTTTT. Its translation: CATIPSWLLNTGELFF.

CDR3 bases: TGTGCCAGCAGCTGGATTCTAGCGGGAGGTGGAACCGGGGAGCTGTTTTTT. It codes for CASSWILAGGGTGELFF. This chain links TRBV7-8 with TRBJ2-2; TRBD2 matches at 11 bases. Losses at the gene ends were 4 bases for V and 5 bases for J; bases not matched to a gene: 9. CDR1 is SGHVS and CDR2 is FQNEAQ in the germline V gene. The CDR3 length is 17 residues.

CDR3 protein: CASSSDGGGEQYF. CDR3 coding DNA: TGTGCCAGCAGCTCCGATGGGGGGGGCGAGCAGTACTTC. The V and J genes are TRBV11-3 and TRBJ2-7; TRBD2 aligns across 7 bases. The CDR3 is 13 amino acids. The germline V gene encodes CDR1 SGHNT and CDR2 YENEEA. Trimming cost V 4 bases and J 6 bases; bases outside gene matches: 6. The full variable domain, in which reference TRBV11-3 and TRBJ2-7 provide the parts outside the CDR3, is EAGVVQSPRYKIIEKKQPVAFWCNPISGHNTLYWYLQNLGQGPELLIRYENEEAVDDSQLPKDRFSAERLKGVDSTLKIQPAELGDSAVYLCASSSDGGGEQYFGPGTRLTVT.

This chain uses TRBV5-3 with TRBJ2-3; the D gene is possibly TRBD2 (6 bases). TRBV5-3 is designated an ORF whose function remains uncertain. The CDR3 totals 16 residues. V was shortened by 2 bases and J by 4 bases, with 17 bases between the two germline ends. This CDR3 reads CARSFIPGGSSDTQYF. As DNA, the CDR3 is TGTGCCAGAAGCTTTATACCTGGGGGGAGTTCAGATACGCAGTATTTT.

The genes are TRBV27 and TRBJ2-7; D possibly corresponds to TRBD1 (6 bases). Trimming cost V 2 bases and J 6 bases, with 14 bases left between them. The CDR3 runs to 14 residues. In germline, CDR1 is MNHEY, CDR2 SMNVEV (reference sequence). This CDR3 reads CASSLKQGVSEQYF. As DNA, the CDR3 is TGTGCCAGCAGTTTAAAACAGGGCGTCTCCGAGCAGTACTTC.

The J gene is TRBJ2-3, the V gene TRBV4-1; 7 nucleotides line up with TRBD2. CDR1 and CDR2 (germline): MGHRA, YSYEKL. V was clipped by 4 bases and J by 6 bases; unmatched bases: 10. This CDR3 contains 15 residues. The DNA for the CDR3 is TGCGCCAGCAGCCGGGACCCGGGGAGGGTCGATACGCAGTATTTT. Protein product: CASSRDPGRVDTQYF.